The entry below gives a single TCR beta chain sequence along with its context. This sample stems from a study of T cell changes during pregnancy in multiple sclerosis. This CDR3 has 15 residues. V lost 0 bases and J 4 bases, leaving 14 bases between the germline ends. The germline gives CDR1 SGDLS, CDR2 YYNGEE. TCRdb keeps only in-frame clones here, not all; method: immunoSEQ multiplex PCR. The sample lists tens of thousands of clones, 85% to 95% occurring once. This chain uses TRBV9 with TRBJ2-7, with a tentative D call TRBD2 (5 bases). The sequencing used CD4+ T cells from peripheral blood mononuclear cells, collected in the second trimester of pregnancy. The receptor comes from a female donor with multiple sclerosis, enrolled in a pregnancy study. CDR3 nucleotides: TGTGCCAGCAGCGTAGCGGCAGGAGGAAGTTACGAGCAGTACTTC. Translating it yields CASSVAAGGSYEQYF.